Below are 10 T cell receptor beta chains sequenced from a single sample in a study of OX40 agonist ivuxolimab in advanced cancers. Sequencing was performed with immunoSEQ multiplex PCR; in TCRdb, only in-frame clones are kept and a portion is missing. In the table there are about 15,000 clones, roughly 81% of which are singletons. This specimen consisted of CD4+ or CD8+ T cells sorted from blood, obtained in a trial of the OX40 agonist ivuxolimab. The receptors shown here come from an adult with an advanced solid tumor such as melanoma, head and neck, liver or kidney cancer.

This clone showed up just once. This rearrangement joins TRBV7-3 to TRBJ2-2; D remains ambiguous. V was trimmed by 2 bases and J by 8 bases, leaving 12 bases between them. The CDR3 runs to 14 residues. Germline CDR1 SGHTA, CDR2 FQGTGA. The CDR3 region has the DNA TGTGCCAGCAGCTTATACATTCAGGAGGGGGAGCTGTTTTTT. This translates into CASSLYIQEGELFF.

The chain employs TRBV7-2 and TRBJ2-5; 7 bases align to TRBD2. Germline-derived CDR1 and CDR2 are SGHTA and FQGNSA. The CDR3 is 14 amino acids. Losses at the gene ends were 5 bases for V and 0 bases for J; bases not matched to a gene: 3. CDR3 in amino acids: CASSRRGNQETQYF. CDR3 coding DNA: TGTGCCAGCAGCCGGCGGGGGAACCAAGAGACCCAGTACTTC.

This clone is medium-sized within its sample. The rearrangement links TRBV6-5 to TRBJ2-7; the match to TRBD2 covers 14 bases. The CDR3 contains 14 residues. V was clipped by 6 bases and J by 6 bases; unmatched bases: 4. The germline CDR1 and CDR2 sequences are MNHEY and SVGAGI. Here the CDR3 reads CASRVGLAGGEQYF. The CDR3, as DNA: TGTGCCAGCAGGGTCGGACTAGCGGGGGGCGAGCAGTACTTC.

The chain recombines TRBV13 with TRBJ2-3; tentative D call: TRBD1 (5 bases). CDR1 is PRHDT, CDR2 FYEKMQ, per germline (reference sequence). The CDR3 spans 15 residues. The V end lost 5 bases, the J end lost 3 bases, and 15 bases lay between the germline ends. CDR3 nucleotide sequence: TGTGCCAGCAGCCAGAAGGGGTTAGCTACAGATACGCAGTATTTT. Residues: CASSQKGLATDTQYF.

This clone is categorized as medium-sized (0.01 to 0.1%). This chain connects TRBV4-1 to TRBJ2-7; TRBD1 matches 8 bases. Trimming at V came to 4 bases and at J to 1 base, leaving 6 bases not matched to a gene. The CDR3 sequence is 15 residues long. Germline assignment: CDR1 MGHRA and CDR2 YSYEKL. CDR3 amino acids: CASSPEDRGSYEQYF. The CDR3 nucleotides are TGCGCCAGCAGCCCCGAAGACAGGGGATCCTACGAGCAGTACTTC.

The rearrangement uses TRBV6-5 and TRBJ1-4; no clear D. Germline assignment: CDR1 MNHEY and CDR2 SVGAGI. V was pared by 0 bases and J by 13 bases, with 12 bases between. The CDR3 is 13 residues long. The CDR3 protein is CASSYSWEGALFF. CDR3 DNA: TGTGCCAGCAGTTACTCATGGGAGGGAGCACTGTTTTTT.

CDR3 bases: TGTGCCAGCATCTCGAGGCGGCCCGGGGAGACCCAGTACTTC. Translation gives CASISRRPGETQYF. V usage is TRBV2 and J usage is TRBJ2-5, with D unresolved. Trimming shortened V by 7 bases and J by 5 bases, and 17 bases separated the two germline ends. Germline CDR1 reads SNHLY; CDR2 reads FYNNEI. The CDR3 sequence is 14 residues long. The full variable domain, with the rest looked up from reference TRBV2 and TRBJ2-5, is EPEVTQTPSHQVTQMGQEVILRCVPISNHLYFYWYRQILGQKVEFLVSFYNNEISEKSEIFDDQFSVERPDGSNFTLKIRSTKLEDSAMYFCASISRRPGETQYFGPGTRLLVL.

The chain couples TRBV4-2 to TRBJ2-2, with 9 bases matching TRBD2. Germline trimming cut 4 bases from V and 5 bases from J; bases unmatched to any gene: 11. The CDR3 covers 17 residues. Per the germline V gene, CDR1 is LGHNA and CDR2 is YNFKEQ. CDR3 DNA sequence: TGTGCCAGCAGCCCGAGTGTTGCGGGAGGGAGAACCGGGGAGCTGTTTTTT. Amino acid sequence: CASSPSVAGGRTGELFF.

This rearrangement joins TRBV25-1 to TRBJ2-1; 12 positions match TRBD2. Trimming cost V 5 bases and J 7 bases; bases outside gene matches: 9. The CDR3 consists of 16 residues. Germline CDR1 MGHDK, CDR2 SYGVNS. Here the CDR3 reads CASSNSTSGSWNEQFF. The DNA of the CDR3 is TGTGCCAGCAGTAACTCGACTAGCGGGAGTTGGAATGAGCAGTTCTTC.

This sequence joins TRBV6-5 and TRBJ2-1, with 10 bases identical to TRBD2. Germline CDR1 reads MNHEY; CDR2 reads SVGAGI. This CDR3 is built from 16 residues. J was trimmed by 6 bases and V by 0 bases; bases with no gene match: 5. CDR3: CASSYSRLAGPNEQFF. The CDR3 coding sequence is TGTGCCAGCAGTTACTCCAGACTAGCGGGCCCCAATGAGCAGTTCTTC.